This T cell receptor beta chain was recovered during a study of T cell changes during pregnancy in multiple sclerosis. Measured with immunoSEQ multiplex PCR; TCRdb has only the in-frame clones, and not every one. The sample has about 75,000 clones, 89% seen once; the top ten hold roughly 0.9%. CDR1 is SGHNT, CDR2 YENEEA, per germline. Trimming removed 5 bases from V and 0 bases from J, with 14 bases in between. The CDR3 runs to 15 residues. The chain has TRBV11-3 and TRBJ2-7, with D perhaps matching TRBD2 (5 bases). The sequencing here drew on peripheral blood, taken in the first trimester of pregnancy. The receptor's source is a female donor in good health, enrolled as a control in a pregnancy study. CDR3 nucleotide sequence: TGTGCCAGCAGCGGGCGCGGGCCGGACTCCTACGAGCAGTACTTC. Encoded protein: CASSGRGPDSYEQYF. The whole variable domain, filled in from reference TRBV11-3 and TRBJ2-7, reads EAGVVQSPRYKIIEKKQPVAFWCNPISGHNTLYWYLQNLGQGPELLIRYENEEAVDDSQLPKDRFSAERLKGVDSTLKIQPAELGDSAVYLCASSGRGPDSYEQYFGPGTRLTVT.